This is a list of T cell receptor beta chains from one sample in a study of CD4 T cells in relation to SARS-CoV-2 and coronaviruses. Produced via immunoSEQ multiplex PCR; TCRdb's table is partial and in-frame only. The sample lists under 30,000 clones, about 78% seen once, with 12% in the top ten. These TCRs are of unknown antigen specificity. Specimen: CD4+ T cells from PBMCs, cultured in vitro. The receptors were gathered from a human donor in good health. Both conserved end residues are part of each CDR3. Fields, in order: clone size, V gene, D gene, J gene, CDR3 DNA, CDR3 protein. The D gene is left open where the match is weak. A clone size is listed for some rows: how often the clone was seen (once, few, many), or a class if it is expanded.

.	TRBV5-1	TRBD2	TRBJ2-6	TGCGCCAGCAGCCTCGCACTAGCGCTTACTTCTGGGGCCAACGTCCTGACTTTC	CASSLALALTSGANVLTF
.	TRBV5-8	.	TRBJ1-2	TGTGCCAGCAGGGCCTTCGGGGAGAGCTATGGCTACACCTTC	CASRAFGESYGYTF
.	TRBV18	.	TRBJ2-5	TGTGCCAGCTCACAAGAGACCCAGTACTTC	CASSQETQYF
.	TRBV29-1	TRBD2	TRBJ2-1	TGCAGCGTTAAGCGGGGGGGCTCCTACAATGAGCAGTTCTTC	CSVKRGGSYNEQFF
.	TRBV10-3	.	TRBJ1-2	TGTGCCATCAGGGGAGTGGACAAATATGGCTACACCTTC	CAIRGVDKYGYTF
.	TRBV4-1	TRBD1	TRBJ2-7	TGCGCCAGCAGCCAACCCCACAGGACAGGGGGCATTCGGTACTTC	CASSQPHRTGGIRYF
.	TRBV30	.	TRBJ1-5	TGTGCCTGGAGTGGTGGGAGCAATCAGCCCCAGCATTTT	CAWSGGSNQPQHF
.	TRBV7-2	.	TRBJ1-2	TGTGCCAGCAGCTACGGTCCCTATGGCTACACCTTC	CASSYGPYGYTF
once	TRBV3-1/TRBV3-2	.	TRBJ1-2	TGTGCCAGCAGCCAGGGGGCTCGGGGCTATGGCTACACCTTC	CASSQGARGYGYTF
few	TRBV2	TRBD2	TRBJ2-3	TGTGCCAGCAGTGAAGCGGGGACTAGGGGGGAGAGGGAGTATTTT	CASSEAGTRGEREYF
.	TRBV25-1	TRBD1	TRBJ1-2	TGTGCCAGCCGGACAGGGGGAAGCTATGGCTACACCTTC	CASRTGGSYGYTF
.	TRBV6-5	.	TRBJ2-7	TGTGCCAGCAGGCCACGGACCTCCTACGAGCAGTACTTC	CASRPRTSYEQYF
.	TRBV6-5	TRBD2	TRBJ2-3	TGTGCCAGCAAAGAAGTAGCGGGAGGGCCAAATACGCAGTATTTT	CASKEVAGGPNTQYF
.	TRBV5-6	TRBD1	TRBJ1-2	TGTGCCAGCAGCTGGCAAACCCCCCTACACAGGGGGATCTATGGCTACACCTTC	CASSWQTPLHRGIYGYTF
few	TRBV6-6	TRBD1	TRBJ1-6	TGTGCCAGCAGTCGACAGGGTAAATCGGGGCATTCACCCCTCCACTTT	CASSRQGKSGHSPLHF
.	TRBV11-2	.	TRBJ2-4	TGTGCCAGCAGCTTAACAGAAAACATTCAGTACTTC	CASSLTENIQYF
.	TRBV19	TRBD2	TRBJ2-4	TGTGCCAGTAGCCCTAAAGGACTAGCGGGGGCAGTAGCCAAAAACATTCAGTACTTC	CASSPKGLAGAVAKNIQYF
.	TRBV28	TRBD1	TRBJ2-7	TGTGCCAGCAGTTATCCGGGACAGGGCTACGAGCAGTACTTC	CASSYPGQGYEQYF
.	TRBV7-2	.	TRBJ2-3	TGTGCCAGCAGCTTAGTGGGGGGCGGTTCCGGCACAGATACGCAGTATTTT	CASSLVGGGSGTDTQYF
once	TRBV29-1	TRBD2	TRBJ2-1	TGCAGCGTTAGTGGTAGACGGGGGGGCACGCATGAGCAGTTCTTC	CSVSGRRGGTHEQFF
.	TRBV10-3	.	TRBJ2-2	TGTGCCATCAGGGATGGGTTGGGGGACACCGGGGAGCTGTTTTTT	CAIRDGLGDTGELFF
.	TRBV5-1	.	TRBJ1-4	TGCGCCAGCAGCGAACTCTCAACTAATGAAAAACTGTTTTTT	CASSELSTNEKLFF
.	TRBV12-3/TRBV12-4	.	TRBJ2-5	TGTGCCAGCAGAACGGGGGTTGGGGAGACCCAGTACTTC	CASRTGVGETQYF
few	TRBV7-9	TRBD2	TRBJ2-1	TGTGCCAGCAGCCCGCCGCGGGAGAAGCGAAATGAGCAGTTCTTC	CASSPPREKRNEQFF
few	TRBV30	TRBD1	TRBJ1-5	TGTGCCTGGAGTGGGGGGAGGGGGCGGGTGAGCAATCAGCCCCAGCATTTT	CAWSGGRGRVSNQPQHF
.	TRBV18	.	TRBJ1-5	TGTGCCAGCTCCCTGGGTTTGGGTAACAATCAGCCCCAGCATTTT	CASSLGLGNNQPQHF
.	TRBV6-5	.	TRBJ1-2	TGTGCCAGCAGTTACTGGCCTGGGGATGGCTACACCTTC	CASSYWPGDGYTF
.	TRBV6-6	.	TRBJ1-4	TGTGCCAGCAGCCCTGTAGTGTGGGGCGATGAAAAACTGTTTTTT	CASSPVVWGDEKLFF
.	TRBV29-1	.	TRBJ2-3	TGCAGCGTTGAAGCCGAAGCAGATACGCAGTATTTT	CSVEAEADTQYF
.	TRBV5-1	.	TRBJ2-7	TGCGCCAGCAGTTTTGGGAGGAGGGGAGCCTACGAGCAGTACTTC	CASSFGRRGAYEQYF
.	TRBV29-1	TRBD1	TRBJ1-4	TGCAGCGTGTCGGGACAGGGGGCGGACAAACTGTTTTTT	CSVSGQGADKLFF
.	TRBV19	TRBD2	TRBJ2-7	TGTGCCAGTAGTCCAGGACTAGCGGGGGCCCTGTCCTACGAGCAGTACTTC	CASSPGLAGALSYEQYF
.	TRBV5-1	TRBD1	TRBJ2-3	TGCGCCAGCAGCTGGACAGGGGACACGGATACGCAGTATTTT	CASSWTGDTDTQYF
.	TRBV3-1/TRBV3-2	TRBD2	TRBJ2-3	TGTGCCAGCAGCCTTCACAGCGGGGGGGCCGCAGATACGCAGTATTTT	CASSLHSGGAADTQYF
.	TRBV7-9	.	TRBJ1-5	TGTGCCAGCAGCTTAGGGACTAGTAAGGCAGGTCAGCCCCAGCATTTT	CASSLGTSKAGQPQHF
once	TRBV6-5	.	TRBJ1-5	TGTGCCAGCGAGTACGGTAGCAATCAGCCCCAGCATTTT	CASEYGSNQPQHF
once	TRBV5-6	.	TRBJ1-1	TGTGCCAGCAATTATGGACGGTACACTGAAGCTTTCTTT	CASNYGRYTEAFF
.	TRBV29-1	.	TRBJ2-2	TGCAGCGTTGCCATACTAAACACCGGGGAGCTGTTTTTT	CSVAILNTGELFF
few	TRBV9	TRBD2	TRBJ2-1	TGTGCCAGCAGCGTAGACCTAGCGGGCGACAATGAGCAGTTCTTC	CASSVDLAGDNEQFF
.	TRBV28	.	TRBJ1-1	TGTGCCAGCAGTTTAGTGAACATGAACACTGAAGCTTTCTTT	CASSLVNMNTEAFF
.	TRBV29-1	.	TRBJ1-2	TGCAGCGTTCCCCTAGGGGCAGGCTATTATGGCTACACCTTC	CSVPLGAGYYGYTF
.	TRBV4-2	.	TRBJ1-5	TGTGCCAGCAGCCAACGGGACTTCCAGGAGCCCCAGCATTTT	CASSQRDFQEPQHF
few	TRBV4-3	TRBD1	TRBJ1-1	TGCGCCAGCAGCCACGCACAGGGGGCTAGAACTGAAGCTTTCTTT	CASSHAQGARTEAFF
.	TRBV19	TRBD1	TRBJ1-2	TGTGCCAGTAGTATCCCATTCCGCCGGACAGGGGCCCTCTATGGCTACACCTTC	CASSIPFRRTGALYGYTF
once	TRBV19	TRBD2	TRBJ2-3	TGTGCCAGTACCAATGGAGTAGCGGGGGCAGATACGCAGTATTTT	CASTNGVAGADTQYF
.	TRBV28	.	TRBJ1-2	TGTGCCAGCAGTTTAATTAAGGGGCCCAGGAGCTACACCTTC	CASSLIKGPRSYTF
.	TRBV11-3	TRBD1	TRBJ1-5	TGTGCCAGCAGCTTCGTCATGGACAGGGGGCCTTATAGCAATCAGCCCCAGCATTTT	CASSFVMDRGPYSNQPQHF
.	TRBV5-4	TRBD1	TRBJ1-1	TGTGCCAGCAGCTCAACAGGGGGGGACACTGAAGCTTTCTTT	CASSSTGGDTEAFF
.	TRBV12-5	TRBD2	TRBJ2-3	TGTGCTAGTGCCGGACTAGCGGGAGTTGGCACAGATACGCAGTATTTT	CASAGLAGVGTDTQYF
.	TRBV6-5	.	TRBJ1-1	TGTGCCAGCAATTCCCCGGGGGAGGGCACTGAAGCTTTCTTT	CASNSPGEGTEAFF
.	TRBV4-3	.	TRBJ1-2	TGCGCCAGCAGCCAAGATGGGGGAGTGGGGGGCTACACCTTC	CASSQDGGVGGYTF
.	TRBV28	TRBD2	TRBJ2-1	TGTGCCAGCAGTTCCGGCGCAGCGGGGGGCGAGAATGAGCAGTTCTTC	CASSSGAAGGENEQFF
.	TRBV6-5	.	TRBJ2-3	TGTGCCAGCAGAAAGACTAGCACAGATACGCAGTATTTT	CASRKTSTDTQYF
.	TRBV19	TRBD1	TRBJ1-5	TGTGCCAGTAGCAACGGACAGGGGCATCAGCCCCAGCATTTT	CASSNGQGHQPQHF
.	TRBV2	TRBD1	TRBJ1-1	TGTGCCAGCAGGGAGGGACAGGGAGGTACTGAAGCTTTCTTT	CASREGQGGTEAFF
.	TRBV5-6	.	TRBJ2-1	TGTGCCAGCAGCCGCACTCTGGGGGGGCAGAATGAGCAGTTCTTC	CASSRTLGGQNEQFF
.	TRBV19	.	TRBJ2-3	TGTGCCAGTAGTATAGAGACCTCCTCGGCTACGCAGTATTTT	CASSIETSSATQYF
few	TRBV6-1	.	TRBJ1-5	TGTGCCAGCAGTGAACGCTGGGATCAGCCCCAGCATTTT	CASSERWDQPQHF
.	TRBV5-1	TRBD1	TRBJ2-1	TGCGCCAGCAGCTTGGCGGGCGACAGGGGACGGAATGAGCAGTTCTTC	CASSLAGDRGRNEQFF
.	TRBV10-3	TRBD1	TRBJ1-5	TGTGCCATCAGTGAGTCTGGGGGACAGGGAATACAGCCCCAGCATTTT	CAISESGGQGIQPQHF